These 13 T cell receptor beta chains originate from one sample sequenced in a study of T cells after yellow fever vaccination. TCRdb itself ran the 5' RACE reads through MiXCR, one entry per CDR3 protein. The sample contains 300,000 to 350,000 distinct CDR3 sequences, almost 4% of which appear only once. The sequencing here drew on PBMCs, taken 5 days after the yellow fever booster vaccination. The receptors derive from a man between 18 and 35 years old who received the YFV17D yellow fever vaccine.

The chain carries TRBV11-1 and TRBJ2-7, with 7 nucleotides matching TRBD2. CDR3 size: 14 residues. V shed 2 bases, J shed 3 bases, and the junction held 4 bases outside the gene matches. Germline V gene sequence: CDR1 SGHAT, CDR2 FQDESV (reference sequence). As DNA, the CDR3 is TGTGCCAGCAGCTTAAGAGGCGGGGGCTACGAGCAGTACGTC. Translation gives CASSLRGGGYEQYV.

This clonotype came up many times. The rearrangement joins TRBV28 to TRBJ1-2; D is ambiguous. Trimming took off 6 bases at V and 7 bases at J, with 15 bases between the two ends. CDR3 length: 13 amino acids. Germline CDR1 and CDR2: MDHEN and SYDVKM. The CDR3 reads CASSSAGIGGYTF. The CDR3 bases are TGTGCCAGCAGCAGTGCCGGGATCGGTGGCTACACCTTC.

This clonotype has at least ten counts. The genes are TRBV7-9 and TRBJ1-5; unclear D gene. Trimming removed 2 bases at V and 6 bases at J, with 5 bases between. In germline, CDR1 is SEHNR, CDR2 FQNEAQ (reference sequence). The CDR3 length is 12 residues. CDR3 residues: CASSLSLQPQHF. CDR3 sequence (DNA): TGTGCCAGCAGCTTATCTCTTCAGCCCCAGCATTTT.

The chain employs TRBV5-5 and TRBJ2-2, with 10 bases identical to TRBD2. V shed 5 bases, J shed 5 bases, and the junction held 6 bases outside the gene matches. This CDR3 region has 15 residues. CDR1 is SGHKS, CDR2 YYEKEE, per germline (reference sequence). DNA for the CDR3: TGTGCCAGCAGGGGTAGCGGGGGGCAAACCGGGGAGCTGTTTTTT. It is translated as CASRGSGGQTGELFF. The entire variable domain, with the rest obtained from reference TRBV5-5 and TRBJ2-2, is as follows: DAGVTQSPTHLIKTRGQQVTLRCSPISGHKSVSWYQQVLGQGPQFIFQYYEKEERGRGNFPDRFSARQFPNYSSELNVNALLLGDSALYLCASRGSGGQTGELFFGEGSRLTVL.

This clonotype was counted many times. This sequence joins TRBV5-1 and TRBJ2-1; D possibly matches TRBD1 or TRBD2 (5 bases each). This CDR3 is 16 amino acids long. The V end was cut by 5 bases, the J end by 0 bases, with 15 bases between. Looked up from germline, CDR1 is SGHRS and CDR2 is YFSETQ. CDR3 sequence (DNA): TGCGCCAGCAGAACACCGGGGCTCAGCTCCTACAATGAGCAGTTCTTC. It specifies CASRTPGLSSYNEQFF.

There are a few counts of this clonotype. This chain connects TRBV6-5 to TRBJ2-1; 9 bases are a match to TRBD2. CDR1 is MNHEY and CDR2 is SVGAGI in the germline V gene. V trimming: 5 bases; J trimming: 5 bases; junction bases outside the gene matches: 7. CDR3 length: 15 amino acids. Written as DNA, the CDR3 is TGTGCCAGCAGTCCGGAGCGGGGGGCCCACAATGAGCAGTTCTTC. Translation gives CASSPERGAHNEQFF.

The CDR3 bases are TGTGCCAGCAGCCCACAGGGTTGGGGTAATTCACCCCTCCACTTT. It encodes CASSPQGWGNSPLHF. The J gene is TRBJ1-6, the V gene TRBV7-9; D possibly corresponds to TRBD1 (6 bases). In germline, CDR1 is SEHNR, CDR2 FQNEAQ (reference sequence). The CDR3 has 15 amino acids. Trimming shortened V by 5 bases and J by 6 bases, and 14 bases separated the two germline ends.

This clonotype was seen many times. J is TRBJ2-3 and V is TRBV11-1; D is perhaps TRBD1 or TRBD2 (6 bases each). The germline V gene has CDR1 SGHAT and CDR2 FQDESV (reference sequence). V dropped 5 bases and J dropped 4 bases, with 13 bases sitting between them. This CDR3 contains 14 residues. The CDR3 region is CASSANGGPDTQYF. The CDR3 DNA is TGTGCCAGCAGCGCGAACGGGGGCCCAGATACGCAGTATTTT.

The chain is built from TRBV3-1 and TRBJ1-5; D perhaps matches TRBD1 (5 bases). Deletions cut 1 base from V and 7 bases from J, with 8 bases between. The CDR3 covers 13 residues. CDR1 is LGHDT and CDR2 is YNNKEL in the germline V gene (reference sequence). In DNA form, the CDR3 reads TGTGCCAGCAGCCAAGGAGGGGTACAGCCCCAGCATTTT. It encodes CASSQGGVQPQHF. Looking up the rest from reference TRBV3-1 and TRBJ1-5 gives the full variable domain: DTAVSQTPKYLVTQMGNDKSIKCEQNLGHDTMYWYKQDSKKFLKIMFSYNNKELIINETVPNRFSPKSPDKAHLNLHINSLELGDSAVYFCASSQGGVQPQHFGDGTRLSIL.

This clonotype was seen repeatedly, ten times or more. The chain couples TRBV5-4 to TRBJ2-1, with 9 positions matching TRBD1. CDR3 length equals 16 residues. V trimming: 4 bases; J trimming: 3 bases; junction bases outside the gene matches: 8. Germline assignment: CDR1 SGHNT and CDR2 YYREEE (reference sequence). CDR3 DNA: TGTGCCAGCAGCCCCGTTCCGGGACAGGGCTACAATGAGCAGTTCTTC. Amino acid sequence: CASSPVPGQGYNEQFF.

This chain joins TRBV20-1 and TRBJ2-7; 7 bases are shared with TRBD1. The germline CDR1 and CDR2 sequences are DFQATT and SNEGSKA (reference sequence). This CDR3 region has 13 residues. The junction had 6 bases not matched to a gene; V was cut back by 5 bases and J by 2 bases. The CDR3 DNA reads TGCAGTGCTCTTGACAGGGCCACCTACGAGCAGTACGTC. Translation: CSALDRATYEQYV.

The chain has TRBV6-2 or TRBV6-3 and TRBJ1-5; the D is unclear. The V end was cut by 0 bases, the J end by 5 bases, with 8 bases between. Germline values: CDR1 MNHEY, CDR2 SVGEGT. This CDR3 has 14 amino acids. CDR3 amino acids: CASSYSAGYQPQHF. CDR3 DNA sequence: TGTGCCAGCAGTTACTCGGCGGGATATCAGCCCCAGCATTTT.

A few counts support this clonotype. CDR3 in DNA: TGCGCCAGCAGCCAAGTCCGAGGGTTCGGGCCCCAGCATTTT. Residues: CASSQVRGFGPQHF. This chain connects TRBV4-3 to TRBJ1-5; D not resolved. The V end lost 1 base, the J end lost 9 bases, and 13 bases lay between the germline ends. This CDR3 comprises 14 residues. The germline V gene has CDR1 LGHNA and CDR2 YSLEER.